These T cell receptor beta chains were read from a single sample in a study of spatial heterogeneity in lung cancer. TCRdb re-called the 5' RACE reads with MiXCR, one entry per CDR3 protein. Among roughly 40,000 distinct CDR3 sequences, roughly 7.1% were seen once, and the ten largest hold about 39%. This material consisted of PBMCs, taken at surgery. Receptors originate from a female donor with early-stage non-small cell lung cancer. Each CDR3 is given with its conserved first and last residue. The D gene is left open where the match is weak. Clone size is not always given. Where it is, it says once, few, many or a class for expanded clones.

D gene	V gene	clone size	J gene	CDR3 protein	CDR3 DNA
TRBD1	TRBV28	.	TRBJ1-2	CASSAYPRGLDYGYTF	TGTGCCAGCAGTGCCTACCCCAGGGGGCTGGACTATGGCTACACCTTC
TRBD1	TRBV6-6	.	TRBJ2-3	CASSYRQGGTDTQYF	TGTGCCAGCAGTTATCGGCAGGGGGGCACAGATACGCAGTATTTT
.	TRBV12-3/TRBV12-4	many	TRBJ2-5	CASSLVGTQYF	TGTGCCAGCAGTTTGGTGGGGACCCAGTACTTC
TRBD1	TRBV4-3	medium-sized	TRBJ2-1	CASSRVTGVLSNEQFF	TGCGCCAGCAGCCGCGTGACAGGGGTCCTATCCAATGAGCAGTTCTTC
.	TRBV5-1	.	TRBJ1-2	CASSLGGGNSYTF	TGCGCCAGCAGCTTGGGCGGGGGCAATAGCTACACCTTC
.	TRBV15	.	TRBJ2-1	CATSRGRGDINEQFF	TGTGCCACCAGCAGAGGAAGGGGCGATATCAATGAGCAGTTCTTC
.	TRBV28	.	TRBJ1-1	CASKAPWSQGNTEAFF	TGTGCCAGCAAGGCCCCCTGGAGTCAGGGTAACACTGAAGCTTTCTTT
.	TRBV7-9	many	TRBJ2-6	CASSLGTAGLSGANVLTF	TGTGCCAGCAGCTTAGGGACAGCGGGCTTATCTGGGGCCAACGTCCTGACTTTC
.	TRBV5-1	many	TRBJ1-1	CASSLLEGDTEAFF	TGCGCCAGCAGCCTTCTCGAGGGAGACACTGAAGCTTTCTTT
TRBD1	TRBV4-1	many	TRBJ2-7	CASSHHLPGQGYEQYF	TGCGCCAGCAGCCACCACTTGCCGGGACAGGGGTACGAGCAGTACTTC
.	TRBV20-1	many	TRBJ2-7	CSAPMVVAYEQYF	TGCAGTGCTCCCATGGTGGTGGCCTACGAGCAGTACTTC
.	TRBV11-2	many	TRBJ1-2	CASSLDQGSGYTF	TGTGCCAGCAGCTTAGATCAGGGTAGTGGCTACACCTTC
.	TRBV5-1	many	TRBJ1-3	CASSLVPFSGNTIYF	TGCGCCAGCAGCTTGGTCCCGTTCTCTGGAAACACCATATATTTT
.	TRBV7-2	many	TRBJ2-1	CASSLFGSAEQFF	TGTGCCAGCAGCTTATTTGGGAGCGCTGAGCAGTTCTTC
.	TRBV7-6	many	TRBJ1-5	CASSLAPSGQPQHF	TGTGCCAGCAGCTTAGCACCGAGTGGTCAGCCCCAGCATTTT
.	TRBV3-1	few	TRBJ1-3	CASSQRPGNTIYF	TGTGCCAGCAGCCAACGCCCTGGAAACACCATATATTTT
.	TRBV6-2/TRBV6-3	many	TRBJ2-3	CASVLSSGADTQYF	TGTGCCAGCGTCCTCTCTTCTGGCGCAGATACGCAGTATTTT
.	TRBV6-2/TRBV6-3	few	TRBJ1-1	CASSYPPPQLTNTEAFF	TGTGCCAGCAGTTACCCCCCCCCTCAACTTACGAACACTGAAGCTTTCTTT
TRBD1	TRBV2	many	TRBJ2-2	CASSARQGWNTGELFF	TGTGCCAGCAGTGCCAGACAGGGTTGGAACACCGGGGAGCTGTTTTTT
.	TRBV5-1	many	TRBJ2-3	CASSLVGTGTVGTQYF	TGCGCCAGCAGCTTGGTGGGTACCGGGACTGTCGGGACGCAGTATTTT
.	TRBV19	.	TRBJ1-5	CASRIDRDQPQHF	TGTGCCAGTAGAATAGATAGGGATCAGCCCCAGCATTTT
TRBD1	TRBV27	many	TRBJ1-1	CASSKGQGSGTEAFF	TGTGCCAGCAGTAAAGGACAGGGGAGTGGCACTGAAGCTTTCTTT
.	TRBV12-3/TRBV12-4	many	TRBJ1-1	CASRPGPSTEAFF	TGTGCCAGCAGGCCGGGACCAAGCACTGAAGCTTTCTTT
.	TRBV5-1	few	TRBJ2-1	CASSLYVGDNEQFF	TGCGCCAGCAGCTTATATGTAGGGGACAATGAGCAGTTCTTC
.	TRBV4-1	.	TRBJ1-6	CASSQGVRREGNNSPLHF	TGCGCCAGCAGCCAAGGGGTACGCCGTGAGGGGAATAATTCACCCCTCCACTTT
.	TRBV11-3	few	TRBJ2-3	CASSLGQGGTDTQYF	TGTGCCAGCAGCTTAGGTCAGGGGGGGACAGATACGCAGTATTTT